One sample yielded the 6 T cell receptor beta chains listed below, sequenced in a study of T-cell memory formation after mild COVID-19 (TCRdb year 2021). Libraries came from 5' RACE. Sequencing instrument: Illumina NovaSeq 6000. The public reads were run again by TCRdb, first through fastp at Q25 and then through MiXCR, and only productive beta chains were kept. Each CDR3 protein appears once, grouped with its most common genes and DNA. This sample is represented by some 120,000 distinct CDR3 sequences; approximately 6.3% of them were singletons. Under 2.5% of the sample belongs to the ten largest clones. The specimen was PBMCs or a T cell subset sorted from them (not recorded which). The receptors originated from an adult woman who had mild COVID-19 (a few samples of this study predate the infection). The sample titles of this study are shuffled in the database, so cell type and time point are left out; the donor was told from shared clones.

A few counts support this clonotype. This chain connects TRBV5-5 to TRBJ2-3; D uncertain. V lost 0 bases, J lost 1 base, and 9 bases lay in between. The CDR3 runs 15 residues. CDR1 and CDR2 (germline): SGHKS, YYEKEE (reference sequence). The CDR3, as DNA: TGTGCCAGCAGCTTGGAGGGTATAGGCACAGATACGCAGTATTTT. This gives the protein CASSLEGIGTDTQYF.

This clonotype appeared a few times. The chain combines TRBV20-1 with TRBJ2-3, with 7 bases identical to TRBD2. The CDR3 is made up of 14 amino acids. The V segment lost 3 bases and the J segment 3 bases; nucleotides outside the gene matches: 6. Germline assignment: CDR1 DFQATT and CDR2 SNEGSKA (reference sequence). CDR3 nucleotide sequence: TGCAGTGCTAGGGCCAGCGGGACGACAGATACGCAGTATTTT. The encoded protein is CSARASGTTDTQYF.

This clonotype was found many times. V and J are TRBV7-6 and TRBJ2-5; TRBD2 matches 13 bases. Unmatched junction bases numbered 5, after V lost 4 bases and J lost 12 bases. Germline CDR1 reads SGHVS; CDR2 reads FNYEAQ. This CDR3 comprises 13 residues. The CDR3 reads CASSSGTSGDKYF. CDR3 nucleotide sequence: TGTGCCAGCAGCTCTGGGACTAGCGGGGATAAGTACTTC. Filled out from reference TRBV7-6 and TRBJ2-5, the complete variable domain reads GAGVSQSPRYKVTKRGQDVALRCDPISGHVSLYWYRQALGQGPEFLTYFNYEAQQDKSGLPNDRFSAERPEGSISTLTIQRTEQRDSAMYRCASSSGTSGDKYFGPGTRLLVL.

This chain uses TRBV20-1 with TRBJ2-1, with 8 bases identical to TRBD1. The length of the CDR3 is 15 residues. V gave up 3 bases and J gave up 3 bases; unmatched junction bases: 7. In germline, CDR1 is DFQATT, CDR2 SNEGSKA (reference sequence). CDR3 in amino acids: CSASVQGALYNEQFF. As DNA, the CDR3 is TGCAGTGCTAGCGTTCAGGGGGCCCTCTACAATGAGCAGTTCTTC.

V usage is TRBV6-5 and J usage is TRBJ2-1; 12 bases agree with TRBD2. The germline CDR1 and CDR2 sequences are MNHEY and SVGAGI. The length of the CDR3 is 16 residues. The junction had 6 bases not matched to a gene; V was cut back by 6 bases and J by 3 bases. The CDR3 protein is CASRDLAGGDYNEQFF. The CDR3 nucleotides read TGTGCCAGCAGGGACCTAGCGGGGGGGGACTACAATGAGCAGTTCTTC.

This clonotype was detected many times. V usage is TRBV27 and J usage is TRBJ2-7, with D maybe TRBD1 (5 bases). V was trimmed by 4 bases and J by 7 bases, leaving 20 bases between them. Germline V CDR1 and CDR2: MNHEY, SMNVEV (reference sequence). The CDR3 runs 15 residues. Here the CDR3 DNA reads TGTGCCAGCAGTTCTTCAAGGCAGGGTAAAGGAGAGCAGTACTTC. Protein sequence: CASSSSRQGKGEQYF.